This T cell receptor (beta chain) appears in the sequencing data of a study of T cells in tumors after PD-1 blockade. The data were produced by immunoSEQ multiplex PCR, yet TCRdb's version contains in-frame clones alone and is incomplete. The repertoire holds just under 20,000 clones, with about 84% as singletons. This CDR3 contains 15 residues. Trimming took 0 bases from V and 2 from J, leaving 12 bases between them. Germline V gene sequence: CDR1 SGHTS, CDR2 YDEGEE. Material: PBMCs, obtained after anti-PD-1 therapy. The sequence derives from a human donor with advanced basal cell or squamous cell carcinoma (not recorded which). The V gene is TRBV5-8, the J gene TRBJ2-7; D is ambiguous. The CDR3 region has the DNA TGTGCCAGCAGCTTGGACGGCACCACCCCCTACGAGCAGTACTTC. It encodes CASSLDGTTPYEQYF.